This T cell receptor beta chain was sequenced during a study of blood T cells in healthy people across ages. Overall study results and limits: Researchers said unsorted PBMCs prevented a conclusive naive versus antigen-experienced comparison. Diversity was higher, and naive CD4+ cells more numerous, in long-lived donors than in aged donors.

Using a J-beta primer mix together with a sample-barcoded 5' primer, a second PCR was run for about 7 to 12 cycles. MiXCR was run by TCRdb on the 5' RACE reads, yielding one entry per CDR3 protein. Of about 1.5 million distinct CDR3 sequences in the sample, about 45% were seen once. In terms of origin and age, donors were healthy Caucasian individuals from Russia aged about 6 to 90. There were at least 6 micrograms of total RNA extracted from every sample. This clonotype was seen a few times. Its antigen is still unknown. The CDR3 runs 17 residues. The ends were cut back, 6 bases at V and 5 bases at J, with 23 bases in the middle. The V gene's germline CDR1 is MNHEY and CDR2 SMNVEV (reference sequence).

Sequencing was carried out using blood. The receptor comes from a woman under 30 in good health. The chain joins TRBV27 to TRBJ2-1, with D perhaps TRBD2 (7 bases). This CDR3 is CASRSLGGGAPDNEQFF. DNA for the CDR3: TGTGCCAGCAGGAGCCTAGGTGGGGGGGCCCCTGACAATGAGCAGTTCTTC.